Following are 21 T cell receptor beta chains from one sample sequenced in a study of shared clonotypes between healthy human individuals. The repertoire was sequenced with immunoSEQ multiplex PCR; TCRdb's copy has only in-frame clones and lacks some. The sample holds about 2.4 million clones, more than 80% seen once. Sequenced: naive CD4+ T cells sorted from blood. Documented subset: CD45RA+ positively selected. These receptors were collected from a young man in good health.

Note on this clone: This same CDR3 is encoded by further DNA sequences in the sample. The chain uses TRBV28 and TRBJ1-1, with 7 bases fitting TRBD1. V shed 6 bases and J 4 bases; nucleotides not matched to a gene: 5. CDR3 length equals 13 residues. Per the germline V gene, CDR1 is MDHEN and CDR2 is SYDVKM. The CDR3 region is CASSLQGSTEAFF. DNA of the CDR3: TGTGCCAGCAGCTTACAGGGGAGCACTGAAGCTTTCTTT.

A note on this clone: The sample contains more than one DNA sequence encoding this CDR3. The chain joins TRBV5-1 to TRBJ2-7, with a weak D call TRBD2 (6 bases). The germline V and J ends were trimmed by 5 bases and 0 bases, with 9 bases remaining between them. Germline V gene lookup returns CDR1 SGHRS and CDR2 YFSETQ. The CDR3 sequence is 13 residues long. This chain's CDR3 is CASRAAGSYEQYF. The CDR3 DNA reads as TGCGCCAGCAGGGCAGCGGGCTCCTACGAGCAGTACTTC.

The V call is TRBV28, the J call TRBJ1-5; D may be TRBD1 (5 bases). Germline values: CDR1 MDHEN, CDR2 SYDVKM. Trimming took off 6 bases at V and 3 bases at J, with 12 bases between the two ends. CDR3 size: 14 residues. Written as DNA, the CDR3 is TGTGCCAGCAGGGTCGGGGCCCCCAATCAGCCCCAGCATTTT. Translation: CASRVGAPNQPQHF.

The gene calls are TRBV19 and TRBJ1-2, with D unresolved. The V and J ends lost 5 bases and 4 bases respectively, with 20 bases between them. The CDR3 sequence is 16 residues long. The germline V gene has CDR1 LNHDA and CDR2 SQIVND (reference sequence). The CDR3 DNA is TGTGCCAGTAGTGTAGGACCGCTAACAGCGGGCTATGGCTACACCTTC. Its protein product is CASSVGPLTAGYGYTF.

This chain joins TRBV5-1 and TRBJ1-4; 7 positions agree with TRBD1. Germline lookup yields CDR1 SGHRS and CDR2 YFSETQ. J was trimmed by 7 bases and V by 0 bases; bases with no gene match: 12. The CDR3 loop spans 17 amino acids. The CDR3 region has the DNA TGCGCCAGCAGCTTGGCCGCATCGGGACAGATAGGTGAAAAACTGTTTTTT. Protein product: CASSLAASGQIGEKLFF.

The chain recombines TRBV25-1 with TRBJ2-1; 7 nucleotides match TRBD1. The V segment lost 2 bases and the J segment 4 bases; nucleotides outside the gene matches: 5. Germline CDR1 MGHDK, CDR2 SYGVNS. There are 15 residues in the CDR3. DNA for the CDR3: TGTGCCAGCAGTGAACTACAGGGGTCGTACAATGAGCAGTTCTTC. This gives the protein CASSELQGSYNEQFF.

Comment on this clone: Other DNA sequences in this specimen translate into the identical CDR3. The chain joins TRBV18 to TRBJ2-2; 7 bases are shared with TRBD1. The junction had 6 bases not matched to a gene; V was cut back by 3 bases and J by 2 bases. The CDR3 totals 16 residues. The V gene's germline CDR1 is KGHSH and CDR2 LQKENI. CDR3 region: CASSPRQGLNTGELFF. For the CDR3, the DNA is TGTGCCAGCTCACCGCGACAGGGCCTAAACACCGGGGAGCTGTTTTTT.

The rearrangement links TRBV13 to TRBJ1-1; unclear D gene. The CDR3 sequence is 15 residues long. Between the trimmed V and J ends, which lost 4 bases and 3 bases, there was a span of 15 bases. Germline CDR1 reads PRHDT; CDR2 reads FYEKMQ (reference sequence). CDR3: CASSSPGFGYTEAFF. The CDR3 nucleotides are TGTGCCAGCAGCTCCCCCGGTTTCGGCTACACTGAAGCTTTCTTT.

V is TRBV7-2 and J is TRBJ2-4; weak D call: TRBD2 (6 bases). V lost 5 bases to trimming and J lost 0 bases, with 14 bases between them. The CDR3 runs 16 residues. CDR1 and CDR2 (germline): SGHTA, FQGNSA. CDR3 protein: CASSRGAPGAKNIQYF. The CDR3, as DNA: TGTGCCAGCAGCCGCGGGGCGCCAGGAGCCAAAAACATTCAGTACTTC.

The count of this clone is one. The J gene is TRBJ2-1, the V gene TRBV2, with TRBD1 matching 7 bases. CDR1 is SNHLY, CDR2 FYNNEI, per germline. V was clipped by 6 bases and J by 7 bases; unmatched bases: 12. CDR3 length: 15 residues. The CDR3 spells CASRLGIGGFNEQFF. The CDR3 region has the DNA TGTGCCAGCAGACTCGGGATAGGGGGCTTTAATGAGCAGTTCTTC.

As regards this clone: Other DNA sequences from this sample encode an identical CDR3 as well. The chain joins TRBV6-1 to TRBJ1-4; D call uncertain. The CDR3 has 11 residues. Germline values: CDR1 MNHNS, CDR2 SASEGT. Trimming took 2 bases from V and 6 from J, leaving 1 base between them. CDR3 DNA: TGTGCCAGCAGTGAATATGAAAAACTGTTTTTT. Residues: CASSEYEKLFF.

This chain joins TRBV6-6 and TRBJ2-7; 7 bases align to TRBD2. The CDR3 is 12 amino acids. Germline CDR1 MNHNY, CDR2 SVGAGI (reference sequence). The ends lost 6 bases at V and 6 bases at J; junction bases unmatched: 5. The CDR3 DNA follows: TGTGCCAGCAGGGACTCGGGGGGCGAGCAGTACTTC. It specifies CASRDSGGEQYF.

Note on this clone: One end of the junction fails to match germline, which may point to a read error. The genes are TRBV7-7 and TRBJ2-7, with 9 bases that match TRBD2. Germline CDR1 is SSHAT and CDR2 is FNYEAQ (reference sequence). The CDR3 runs to 15 residues. The CDR3 protein is CASSLAAGGLYEQYF. As DNA, the CDR3 is TGTGCTAGCAGCTTAGCTGCGGGGGGGCTGTACGAGCAGTACTTC.

The chain joins TRBV2 to TRBJ1-2; maybe TRBD1 (5 bases). Germline V gene lookup returns CDR1 SNHLY and CDR2 FYNNEI. Trimming removed 5 bases from V and 0 bases from J, with 13 bases in between. This CDR3 has 15 residues. DNA of the CDR3: TGTGCCAGCAGTTTTCGACAGATCGCTAACTATGGCTACACCTTC. Its protein is CASSFRQIANYGYTF.

This chain connects TRBV19 to TRBJ1-5; no definite D call. V lost 5 bases to trimming and J lost 4 bases, with 9 bases between them. CDR3 length: 13 amino acids. Germline CDR1 reads LNHDA; CDR2 reads SQIVND (reference sequence). Here the CDR3 reads CASSQDGNQPQHF. CDR3 nucleotide sequence: TGTGCCAGTAGTCAGGACGGTAATCAGCCCCAGCATTTT.

This chain uses TRBV2 with TRBJ2-7; possible D gene TRBD1, 6 bases. V shed 6 bases and J shed 6 bases, with 9 bases lying between them. Germline loops: CDR1 SNHLY, CDR2 FYNNEI. The CDR3 loop spans 11 amino acids. The CDR3 nucleotides are TGTGCCAGCAGACAGGGTACCGAGCAGTACTTC. Amino acids: CASRQGTEQYF. Based on the CDR3 plus reference TRBV2 and TRBJ2-7, the full variable domain is EPEVTQTPSHQVTQMGQEVILRCVPISNHLYFYWYRQILGQKVEFLVSFYNNEISEKSEIFDDQFSVERPDGSNFTLKIRSTKLEDSAMYFCASRQGTEQYFGPGTRLTVT.

The chain carries TRBV5-3 and TRBJ2-1, with D maybe TRBD2 (6 bases). TRBV5-3 is an ORF for which the function is uncertain. This CDR3 is 16 amino acids long. The V gene lost 4 bases and the J gene lost 8 bases, with 22 bases spanning the gap. The chain's CDR3 is CARSQSGRLDVYEQFF. CDR3 nucleotide sequence: TGTGCCAGAAGCCAAAGCGGGCGGCTCGACGTGTATGAGCAGTTCTTC.

The rearrangement links TRBV10-3 to TRBJ2-2, with no clear D. CDR1 and CDR2 (germline): ENHRY, SYGVKD. The V and J ends lost 0 bases and 0 bases respectively, with 11 bases between them. The CDR3 has 17 amino acids. The CDR3 DNA reads as TGTGCCATCAGTGAGTCGGAGTTGAATTCGAACACCGGGGAGCTGTTTTTT. Residues: CAISESELNSNTGELFF.

V and J are TRBV5-1 and TRBJ2-2; possibly TRBD1 or TRBD2 for D (5 bases each). Germline values: CDR1 SGHRS, CDR2 YFSETQ. This CDR3 contains 14 residues. V was pared by 10 bases and J by 5 bases, with 18 bases between. CDR3 residues: CARGGPRETGELFF. DNA for the CDR3: TGCGCCCGCGGCGGGCCCAGGGAAACCGGGGAGCTGTTTTTT.

A single count supports this clone. The rearrangement links TRBV1 to TRBJ2-7; TRBD2 reflects the table's D call only, with no check against the DNA. TRBV1 is a pseudogene segment. This CDR3 comprises 16 residues. The CDR3 DNA reads as TGCACCAGCAGCCAATCGAGCGGGAGGGCACCCTACGAGCAGTACTTC. It specifies CTSSQSSGRAPYEQYF.

In its sample, this clone was seen a few times. This chain joins TRBV5-1 and TRBJ2-7; TRBD2 matches 7 bases. CDR1 is SGHRS, CDR2 YFSETQ, per germline. Trimming removed 4 bases from V and 7 bases from J; junction bases left unmatched: 5. The CDR3 totals 12 residues. The CDR3 DNA is TGCGCCAGCAGCCTATCACTAGCGGAGCAGTACTTC. This gives the protein CASSLSLAEQYF.